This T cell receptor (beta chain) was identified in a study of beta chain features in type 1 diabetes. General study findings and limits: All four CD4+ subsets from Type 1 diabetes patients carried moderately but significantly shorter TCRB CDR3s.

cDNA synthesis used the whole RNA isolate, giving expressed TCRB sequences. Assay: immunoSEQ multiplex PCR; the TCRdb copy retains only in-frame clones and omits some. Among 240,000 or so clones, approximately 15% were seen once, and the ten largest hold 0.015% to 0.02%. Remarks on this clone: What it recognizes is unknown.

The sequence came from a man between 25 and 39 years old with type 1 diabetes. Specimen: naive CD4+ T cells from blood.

DNA for the CDR3: TGTGCCAGCAGTGCGTATCTCCTCAGATCAACTGGAAACACCATATATTTT. Residues: CASSAYLLRSTGNTIYF. V is TRBV25-1 and J is TRBJ1-3; D gene unclear. The germline V and J ends were trimmed by 4 bases and 2 bases, with 18 bases remaining between them. This CDR3 comprises 17 residues. CDR1 and CDR2 from the germline V gene are MGHDK and SYGVNS. Full variable domain (outside the CDR3, taken from reference TRBV25-1 and TRBJ1-3): EADIYQTPRYLVIGTGKKITLECSQTMGHDKMYWYQQDPGMELHLIHYSYGVNSTEKGDLSSESTVSRIRTEHFPLTLESARPSHTSQYLCASSAYLLRSTGNTIYFGEGSWLTVV.